The text below deals with one T cell receptor (beta chain). If patients had autoimmune disease history or systemic immunosuppression, they were excluded. Germline CDR1 is SEHNR and CDR2 is FQNEAQ (reference sequence). V was shortened by 5 bases and J by 0 bases, with 10 bases between the two germline ends. CDR3 length: 15 residues. Sequenced by immunoSEQ multiplex PCR; TCRdb stores in-frame clones only, minus some. This sample carries tens of thousands of clones, about nine tenths of them seen once, and the ten largest clones take about 1.3%. This sample stems from a study of OX40 agonist ivuxolimab in advanced cancers.

The TCR sequence derives from an adult with an advanced solid tumor such as melanoma, head and neck, liver or kidney cancer. This rearrangement joins TRBV7-9 to TRBJ2-2, with no clear D. Sequences were derived from CD4+ or CD8+ T cells sorted from blood, sampled in a trial of the OX40 agonist ivuxolimab. CDR3 sequence reads: CASSQQSANTGELFF. As DNA, the CDR3 is TGTGCCAGCAGCCAACAAAGCGCGAACACCGGGGAGCTGTTTTTT.